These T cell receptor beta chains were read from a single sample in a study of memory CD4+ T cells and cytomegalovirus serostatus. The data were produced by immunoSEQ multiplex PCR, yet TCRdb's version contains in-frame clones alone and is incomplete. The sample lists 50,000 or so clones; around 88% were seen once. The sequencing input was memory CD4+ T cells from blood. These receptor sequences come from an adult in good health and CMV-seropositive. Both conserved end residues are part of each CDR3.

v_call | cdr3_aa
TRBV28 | CASSLWSVAEKYNEQFF
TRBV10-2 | CASSEAGQRNSPLHF
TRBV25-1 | CASSEMGTGAGELFF
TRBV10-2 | CASSGLAGGNEQFF
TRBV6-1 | CASVGQAPYEQYF
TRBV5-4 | CASSQGPWVDTQYF
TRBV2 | CASSGNRAGNTIYF
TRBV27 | CASLPMEGGSTEAFF
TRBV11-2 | CASSPPEGPRHF
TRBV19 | CASSDRPGQGASGYTF
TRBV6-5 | CASSYSRQVHEQYF
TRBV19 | CASRDRGNQPQHF
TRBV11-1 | CASSPSLGANTEAFF
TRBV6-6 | CASSSRDSGGETQYF
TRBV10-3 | CAIRDRGPNTEAFF
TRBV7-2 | CASSAGTMTEAFF
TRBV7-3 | CASSVEGQGTYEQYF
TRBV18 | CASSSDGNTEAFF
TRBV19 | CASSSGYGTEAFF
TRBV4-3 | CASSQGVRPGGEGEKLFF
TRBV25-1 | CASSEWAGDYGYTF
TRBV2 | CASSVLSLSNYGYTF
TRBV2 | CASRPEGVYGYTF
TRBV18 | CASSRGDRAYEQYF
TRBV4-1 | CASSQVPGIRNTIYF
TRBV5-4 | CASSLGWGPGANVLTF
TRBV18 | CASSPRKKGTDTQYF
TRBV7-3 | CASSFGGEETQYF
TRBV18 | CASSPRQGGASQPQHF
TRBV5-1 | CASSSTPSGQETQYF
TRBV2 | CASRGGQETQYF
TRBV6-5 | CASRDGDTNYGYTF